The 3 T cell receptor beta chains listed next were all sequenced from one sample in a study of T cell responses to AZD1222 COVID-19 vaccine. Only in-frame clones appear in the TCRdb table, and some are missing; sequencing was by immunoSEQ multiplex PCR. The repertoire consists of some 110,000 clones, with about 86% occurring once and the leading ten covering over 8.5%. The sample consisted of peripheral blood, taken on day 0 of AZD1222 vaccination. These receptors all stem from an adult in good health.

The chain employs TRBV5-4 and TRBJ1-2, with D possibly being TRBD1 (6 bases). Looked up from germline, CDR1 is SGHNT and CDR2 is YYREEE (reference sequence). The length of the CDR3 is 15 residues. Deletions cut 5 bases from V and 6 bases from J, with 20 bases between. CDR3 nucleotides: TGTGCCAGCAGTTTTGATACGACAGGACTTAATGGCTACACCTTC. Its protein product is CASSFDTTGLNGYTF.

The V and J genes are TRBV6-5 and TRBJ2-7; D is possibly TRBD1 (5 bases). Germline V gives CDR1 MNHEY, CDR2 SVGAGI. The CDR3 spans 15 residues. V was shortened by 2 bases and J by 0 bases, with 11 bases between the two germline ends. The CDR3, as DNA: TGTGCCAGCAGTTACAGCAGGGCAAGCTCCTACGAGCAGTACTTC. Protein sequence: CASSYSRASSYEQYF.

The gene calls are TRBV7-3 and TRBJ2-2; D ambiguous. Germline lookup yields CDR1 SGHTA and CDR2 FQGTGA. Trimming took off 5 bases at V and 0 bases at J, with 13 bases between the two ends. This CDR3 contains 16 residues. The CDR3 is CASSLNVLTNTGELFF. CDR3 in DNA: TGTGCCAGCAGCCTTAACGTACTAACGAACACCGGGGAGCTGTTTTTT.